This T cell receptor (beta chain) stems from a study of cytomegalovirus exposure and HLA in healthy donors (TCRdb year 2017). About the study as a whole: According to an earlier analysis of around 600 of the donors, some 180 million T cells yielded some 110 million unique TCR beta sequences and about 300 Gb of sequence data. About 300 gigabases of sequencing data and 80 million or so unique TCR sequences were included in an early release covering 500 to 750 HLA-typed donors. The genetic ancestry cluster associated with self-reported Caucasian donors included 81% of the roughly 390 genotyped donors. The study aimed to test whether signatures of past pathogen exposure could be identified by cataloging public T cell receptors. The study used immunosequencing to profile the T cell repertoires of approximately 630 subjects and linked those repertoires to cytomegalovirus serostatus. Along with the roughly 700-subject first cohort, a separate validation cohort of over a hundred different subjects was used. High-throughput TCR immunosequencing, statistical association of individual TCRs with disease status, and machine learning were combined to predict cytomegalovirus infection status. To study patterns of TCR occurrence, a later analysis re-analyzed previously published TCR beta repertoires from around 700 donors and added high-resolution HLA genotyping. In the later analysis, no new phenotypic data were used to find candidate immune exposures; instead, reliance was placed on TCR beta sequences and their occurrence across donors. An earlier analysis of around 580 of the donors used high-throughput TCR beta sequencing to judge whether each TCR beta V gene segment behaved as functional or pseudogenic. Donor age, sex, ethnicity and CMV serostatus were compiled together with the repertoire data. In a later genetic analysis, genome-wide SNP genotypes for about three fifths of the roughly 670 donors were used, and that subset was treated as a discovery cohort. All discovery cohort repertoires had been generated using a single sequencing platform. Both class I and class II loci were covered by HLA typing, at four-digit resolution. The number of typed donors differed by locus: roughly 620-640 for A, B, C, DRB1 and DQB1; approximately 540 for DQA1; 600 to 610 for DPA1; and 400 to 480 for DPB1. Five DR-DQ haplotypes were treated as single units for association and clustering because of strong linkage in the cohort. Among 300 to 450 genotyped donors of the cohort, an average of approximately 250,000 unique TCR beta nucleotide sequences were sequenced per donor, roughly 18% of them non-productive. Broader findings and caveats from the paper: Cytomegalovirus status was reported to be diagnosed by the classifier with high specificity and sensitivity in both the original and validation cohorts. In a later analysis, TCR association rates were found to vary across HLA loci, with the most associated TCRs seen for DRB1 alleles and the fewest for HLA-C alleles. Assigning TCR associations to individual alleles was difficult when HLA alleles, especially DR and DQ, strongly co-occurred. In a later analysis, most CMV-associated TCR beta chains were found to appear HLA-restricted, with HLA associations seemingly driven largely by CMV exposure. Roughly uniform sequencing depth across donors was assumed in presence/absence analyses, although this assumption may not hold. A later analysis reported that several top co-occurrence clusters appeared linked to parvovirus B19, influenza, CMV and Epstein-Barr virus. For the cohort, immune exposure information was limited to CMV serostatus. In an earlier analysis of some 500 of the donors, most TCR beta V segments appeared in productive rearrangements about 90% or about 30% of the time, broadly matching IMGT annotations. A further reported finding was that TCR beta sequences accurately predicted the HLA-A and HLA-B alleles for most subjects in the first cohort. Because HLA typing was missing for some donors at each locus, association tests included only the typed subset. Across donors, most TCR sequences were observed very rarely, whereas some public TCRs were present in many individuals. According to the authors, the approach could potentially be generalized to other disease states and immunological phenotypes. In a later analysis, HLA-associated TCR beta chains showed more clonal expansion and lower generation probabilities than non-associated chains that were equally common. The study listed 164 TCR beta chains as associated with cytomegalovirus. A group of highly shared sequence variants was considered likely to be a technical artifact of the sequencing pipeline. Some IMGT-functional V segments, including TRBV6-2 and TRBV6-3, could not be distinguished by the 87-base-pair reads and were therefore excluded. The cohort was sequenced for TCR beta chains only, and without alpha or paired-chain data the features that could be detected were limited. Because counts were too low, seventeen rarely observed V segments, including chromosome 9 orphons, were excluded from the earlier analysis of 500 to 700 of the donors. In vitro tests confirmed that a few of the cytomegalovirus-associated TCR beta chains recognize cytomegalovirus antigens. Correlated functional status among segregating V segments might reflect linkage disequilibrium, but an unknown experimental factor could not be ruled out. According to a later genetic analysis, donors in an Asian-associated ancestry cluster had fewer N-insertions in productive TCRs than the approximately 700-donor mean. A later genetic analysis associated a missense DCLRE1C variant with V-gene and J-gene trimming of TCR beta chains, and an independent cohort replicated the association. A later analysis associated about 16,000 TCR beta sequences with specific HLA alleles at a false discovery rate of 0.05.

Libraries were built with the immunoSEQ multiplex PCR assay. The multiplex PCR relied on a mix of 60 forward primers for TCR Vbeta segments and 13 reverse primers for TCR Jbeta segments. The CDR3 region of rearranged TCR beta genes was amplified from genomic DNA by a multiplex PCR assay. The Illumina HiSeq System was used to sequence the amplified TCR beta libraries as 87-base-pair reads. In the source study's methods: A later analysis tallied 80 million to 95 million unique TCR beta chains across the 700 or so repertoires, and approximately 12 million of those chains were shared by two or more donors. A nearest-neighbor algorithm error-corrected the raw reads and collapsed the reads into unique sequences, merging closely related sequences to remove PCR and sequencing errors. CDR3 sequences were aligned to IMGT reference sequences to assign V, D and J gene segments. For a sequence to be retained, a match of at least six nucleotides was required to both a V gene segment and a J gene segment. A rearrangement was called productive if the CDR3 had no stop codons and remained in frame with V and J, and every other rearrangement was called non-productive. CDR3 was defined according to IMGT convention as the region running from the second conserved V-encoded cysteine to the conserved J-encoded phenylalanine. In an earlier analysis of around 640 of the donors, sequences lacking an unambiguous match to a single V gene segment were excluded. In an earlier analysis of 587 of the donors, V segments were called functional above 56.7% productive rearrangements and were called segregating when the between-donor standard deviation exceeded 5%. A statistical classification framework was developed to diagnose cytomegalovirus status using the catalog of TCR beta chain sequences. In a later analysis, V and J genes were assigned by comparing TCR nucleotide sequences against IMGT/GENE-DB human TR gene sequences. The TCRdist pipeline was used in a later analysis to assign CDR3 sequences and most-parsimonious VDJ recombination scenarios. In a later analysis, every TCR beta chain was defined by the combination of its CDR3 amino acid sequence and its V-gene family, and reads without a unique V-gene family were dropped. A later analysis removed 592 highly shared, low-generation-probability nucleotide sequences to deal with suspected cross-contamination and a sequencing artifact. For each public chain, a later analysis derived a clonal expansion index from normalized ranks of inferred template counts within each repertoire. A later analysis computed generation probabilities with a VDJ recombination model fitted to out-of-frame rearrangements, and checked the results against IGoR. In a later analysis, hypergeometric tests were used to score TCR-TCR, TCR-HLA and TCR-CMV co-occurrence, with a repertoire-size bias correction applied to TCR pairs. In a later analysis, false discovery rates were estimated by permuting HLA or CMV assignments 20 times. In a later analysis, co-occurring TCRs were grouped using DBSCAN, with TCRdist sequence similarity added in when clustering inside HLA-allele-positive subsets. Repertoires with fewer than 30,000 or more than 120,000 public chains were left out of co-occurrence clustering, as were five repertoires with anomalous nucleotide sharing. This is the immuneACCESS table as TCRdb keeps it, with only in-frame sequences that have V and J called. A part of the clones is gone; compared with another copy, unresolved V genes explain less than half, and the rest is unexplained. That table gives V, J and clone size, and the DNA gave D and trimming. A total of 150,000 or so clones appear in this sample, just under 80% of them only once. Of the sample, 1% falls within the top ten clones.

As concerns this clone: Its antigen specificity is not known. It has no much larger one-base neighbor in the sample; base qualities were not kept.

Trimming costs V 4 bases and J 4 bases, and their ends lie 16 bases apart. As encoded in the germline V gene, CDR1 is SGDLS while CDR2 is YYNGEE. The CDR3 sequence holds 15 residues, the cysteine and phenylalanine included. CDR3 DNA is the only sequence kept; it has 45 bases, read in frame from the first base. The cohort was made up of 650 to 700 healthy bone marrow donors. At the time of sampling, all cohort members were nominally healthy, though unrecorded immune exposures were likely present. The donor was CMV seropositive and belonged to the group of a few hundred seropositive cohort members. A peripheral blood sample was collected from each donor, and TCR beta sequencing was performed on peripheral blood mononuclear cells. The Qiagen DNeasy Blood Extraction Kit was used to extract genomic DNA from the blood cell samples.

The sequenced sample consisted of PBMCs. The sequence links TRBV9 to TRBJ2-3; the D region possibly corresponds to TRBD2 (5 bases align). The receptor was derived from a woman aged 50 to 60 in good health and CMV-seropositive. This receptor has the CDR3 CASSRGVGFADTQYF. The DNA is TGTGCCAGCAGCCGGGGAGTGGGGTTCGCAGATACGCAGTATTTT.